The 6 T cell receptor beta chains reported below all come from one sample, sequenced in a study of Graves' ophthalmopathy and Graves' hyperthyroidism. Using RNA transcripts, the TCR beta CDR3 regions were amplified. A first-round RT-PCR used HTBI primers, followed by a second-round multiplex PCR. One entry per CDR3 protein results from TCRdb running MiXCR on the multiplex PCR reads. The sample lists over 650,000 distinct CDR3 sequences, about two fifths seen once, with 3.3% in the top ten. The sample consisted of peripheral blood. The receptors were sampled from an adult man with Graves' ophthalmopathy.

The chain joins TRBV19 to TRBJ1-1; D remains unclear. Germline assignment: CDR1 LNHDA and CDR2 SQIVND (reference sequence). There are 11 residues in the CDR3. CDR3 DNA: TGTGTATTCCTTGTGGTCACTGAAGCTTTCTTT. Amino acids: CVFLVVTEAFF.

There are many counts of this clonotype. The rearrangement joins TRBV7-6 to TRBJ2-5; 7 bases agree with TRBD1. V lost 1 base to trimming and J lost 4 bases; unmatched junction nucleotides: 6. Germline lookup yields CDR1 SGHVS and CDR2 FNYEAQ. The CDR3 covers 15 residues. The CDR3 DNA reads as TGTGCCAGCAGCTTAGAACAGGGGTATGGAGAGACCCAGTACTTC. Its translation: CASSLEQGYGETQYF.

This clonotype was recorded many times. The J gene is TRBJ2-7, the V gene TRBV7-8; 9 bases are shared with TRBD2. The trim removed 2 bases at V and 2 bases at J, leaving 7 bases unmatched. The CDR3 is 16 amino acids. The germline CDR1 and CDR2 sequences are SGHVS and FQNEAQ. The CDR3 sequence: CASSLKYSGGTYEQYF. The CDR3 DNA reads as TGTGCCAGCAGCTTAAAATATAGCGGGGGCACCTACGAGCAGTACTTC.

In its sample, this clonotype was seen many times. The chain recombines TRBV13 with TRBJ2-5; 10 nucleotides match TRBD2. The CDR3 extends over 14 amino acids. Looked up from germline, CDR1 is PRHDT and CDR2 is FYEKMQ (reference sequence). V gave up 5 bases and J gave up 5 bases; unmatched junction bases: 5. The DNA of the CDR3 is TGTGCCAGCAGCCGTGGAGCGGGGGGGGAGACCCAGTACTTC. Its translation: CASSRGAGGETQYF. Full variable domain (outside the CDR3, taken from reference TRBV13 and TRBJ2-5): AAGVIQSPRHLIKEKRETATLKCYPIPRHDTVYWYQQGPGQDPQFLISFYEKMQSDKGSIPDRFSAQQFSDYHSELNMSSLELGDSALYFCASSRGAGGETQYFGPGTRLLVL.

This clonotype was seen a few times. The junction and the germline gene differ at one end; a read error may be behind it. V is TRBV10-3 and J is TRBJ1-2; TRBD1 aligns across 7 bases. The CDR3 spans 15 residues. Germline V gene lookup returns CDR1 ENHRY and CDR2 SYGVKD. The CDR3 spells CASSYSGQPYYGYTF. The CDR3 nucleotides read TGTGCCAGCAGTTACTCGGGACAGCCTTACTATGGCTACACCTTC.

This clonotype came up many times. This sequence joins TRBV19 and TRBJ1-1, with D unclear. This CDR3 contains 15 residues. In germline, CDR1 is LNHDA, CDR2 SQIVND (reference sequence). Trimming cost V 4 bases and J 0 bases, with 12 bases left between them. The CDR3 coding sequence is TGTGCCAGTAGTAATCCAGATTACATGAACACTGAAGCTTTCTTT. Encoded protein: CASSNPDYMNTEAFF.